The rows below give T cell receptor beta chains drawn from one sample of a study of blood T cells in healthy people across ages. TCRdb used MiXCR to reprocess the 5' RACE reads, holding one entry per CDR3 protein. Of about 1.8 million distinct CDR3 sequences detected, about 49% appear once; the ten largest clones hold approximately 2%. The source material was blood. These receptor sequences come from a woman in her forties in good health. The CDR3 runs from the conserved cysteine through the conserved F or W. The D gene is left open where the match is weak. For some rows the clone size is stated as once, few or many, or as a class when expanded; others skip it.

clone size: NA
V gene: TRBV15
CDR3 length: 15
D gene: TRBD2
J gene: TRBJ2-3
CDR3 DNA: TGTGCCACCAGCAGCTTTAGCGGGTACACAGATACGCAGTATTTT
CDR3 protein: CATSSFSGYTDTQYF

clone size: NA
V gene: TRBV5-1
CDR3 length: 14
D gene: NA
J gene: TRBJ1-1
CDR3 DNA: TGCGCCAGCAGCTTTGACTTACTGAACACTGAAGCTTTCTTT
CDR3 protein: CASSFDLLNTEAFF

clone size: NA
V gene: TRBV6-6
CDR3 length: 16
D gene: TRBD1
J gene: TRBJ1-5
CDR3 DNA: TGTGCCAGCAGTTCCCGGGACAGAGGATACAATCAGCCCCAGCATTTT
CDR3 protein: CASSSRDRGYNQPQHF

clone size: NA
V gene: TRBV20-1
CDR3 length: 12
D gene: NA
J gene: TRBJ2-3
CDR3 DNA: TGCAGTGCTGCCGACTTCACAGATACGCAGTATTTT
CDR3 protein: CSAADFTDTQYF

clone size: few
V gene: TRBV7-2
CDR3 length: 18
D gene: TRBD2
J gene: TRBJ2-3
CDR3 DNA: TGTGCCAGCAGCCGGGGACGGCGTGGACTAGTCAGTCCAGATACGCAGTATTTT
CDR3 protein: CASSRGRRGLVSPDTQYF

clone size: NA
V gene: TRBV4-2
CDR3 length: 15
D gene: NA
J gene: TRBJ1-1
CDR3 DNA: TGTGCCAGCAGCCAAGGGACAGACGCCACTGATGGAGCTTTCTTT
CDR3 protein: CASSQGTDATDGAFF

clone size: few
V gene: TRBV12-3/TRBV12-4
CDR3 length: 13
D gene: NA
J gene: TRBJ1-1
CDR3 DNA: TGTGCCAGCAGCTTTGAGGGGGACACTGAAGCTTTCTTT
CDR3 protein: CASSFEGDTEAFF

clone size: once
V gene: TRBV7-6
CDR3 length: 13
D gene: NA
J gene: TRBJ2-1
CDR3 DNA: TGTGCCAGCAGCTTAAGACGGGGGTCTGAGCAGTTCTTC
CDR3 protein: CASSLRRGSEQFF

clone size: NA
V gene: TRBV7-2
CDR3 length: 16
D gene: NA
J gene: TRBJ2-3
CDR3 DNA: TGTGCCAGCAGCACTCGGACCTCAAGGGGCACAGATACGCAGTATTTT
CDR3 protein: CASSTRTSRGTDTQYF

clone size: few
V gene: TRBV10-3
CDR3 length: 18
D gene: TRBD1
J gene: TRBJ1-5
CDR3 DNA: TGTGCCATCAGCGGATCGGGCGGCGAAGGACAGGGGTCTCGGCCCCAGCATTTT
CDR3 protein: CAISGSGGEGQGSRPQHF

clone size: NA
V gene: TRBV4-3
CDR3 length: 20
D gene: TRBD1
J gene: TRBJ2-6
CDR3 DNA: TGCGCCAGCAGCCAATCACTTAACAGGGGCGGTATCTCTGGGGCCAACGTCCTGACTTTC
CDR3 protein: CASSQSLNRGGISGANVLTF

clone size: NA
V gene: TRBV5-1
CDR3 length: 15
D gene: NA
J gene: TRBJ1-6
CDR3 DNA: TGCGCCAGCAGCTCGGGGGGCAGGGAACCATCACCCCTCCACTTT
CDR3 protein: CASSSGGREPSPLHF

clone size: NA
V gene: TRBV20-1
CDR3 length: 13
D gene: NA
J gene: TRBJ2-7
CDR3 DNA: TGCAGTACTAGAGGGGACATTCTCTACGAGCAGTACTTC
CDR3 protein: CSTRGDILYEQYF

clone size: NA
V gene: TRBV4-3
CDR3 length: 16
D gene: NA
J gene: TRBJ2-3
CDR3 DNA: TGCGCCAGCAGCCAGCGTTCACTGGACAGTACAGATACGCAGTATTTT
CDR3 protein: CASSQRSLDSTDTQYF

clone size: few
V gene: TRBV4-1
CDR3 length: 17
D gene: TRBD1
J gene: TRBJ2-3
CDR3 DNA: TGCGCCAGCAGCCTAAGAAGGACAGGGGTTCCCCCAGATACGCAGTATTTT
CDR3 protein: CASSLRRTGVPPDTQYF

clone size: few
V gene: TRBV7-2
CDR3 length: 13
D gene: TRBD1
J gene: TRBJ1-2
CDR3 DNA: TGTGCCAGCAGTGAACAGGGGTTAGGAGGCTACACCTTC
CDR3 protein: CASSEQGLGGYTF

clone size: few
V gene: TRBV20-1
CDR3 length: 13
D gene: TRBD1
J gene: TRBJ1-2
CDR3 DNA: TGCAGTGCCGCGACAGGGTTAAGTTATGGCTACACCTTC
CDR3 protein: CSAATGLSYGYTF

clone size: NA
V gene: TRBV2
CDR3 length: 15
D gene: TRBD2
J gene: TRBJ2-3
CDR3 DNA: TGTGCCAGCACCGTGACTAGCGGGACTTCAGATACGCAGTATTTT
CDR3 protein: CASTVTSGTSDTQYF

clone size: once
V gene: TRBV7-3
CDR3 length: 21
D gene: TRBD2
J gene: TRBJ2-3
CDR3 DNA: TGTGCCAGCAGCTTAAATCGGCTAGCGGGGGGTTTCGGGCATAGCACAGATACGCAGTATTTT
CDR3 protein: CASSLNRLAGGFGHSTDTQYF

clone size: many
V gene: TRBV6-2/TRBV6-3
CDR3 length: 12
D gene: TRBD2
J gene: TRBJ2-7
CDR3 DNA: TGTGCCAGCAGGGGACTATCCTACGAGCAGTACTTC
CDR3 protein: CASRGLSYEQYF

clone size: NA
V gene: TRBV6-5
CDR3 length: 16
D gene: NA
J gene: TRBJ2-7
CDR3 DNA: TGTGCCAGCAGTTACTCTTGGGACTCCCGCTCCTACGAGCAGTACTTC
CDR3 protein: CASSYSWDSRSYEQYF

clone size: few
V gene: TRBV9
CDR3 length: 15
D gene: NA
J gene: TRBJ2-1
CDR3 DNA: TGTGCCAGCACCCTAGGAGGGACATCTTACAATGAGCAGTTCTTC
CDR3 protein: CASTLGGTSYNEQFF

clone size: NA
V gene: TRBV6-6
CDR3 length: 16
D gene: TRBD1
J gene: TRBJ2-1
CDR3 DNA: TGTGCCAGCAGTTACTTCGGACAGGGAGGCTACAATGAGCAGTTCTTC
CDR3 protein: CASSYFGQGGYNEQFF

clone size: NA
V gene: TRBV10-1
CDR3 length: 16
D gene: TRBD2
J gene: TRBJ2-3
CDR3 DNA: TGCGCCAGCAGTGAGTCTAGCGGGGTTGGGACAGATACGCAGTATTTT
CDR3 protein: CASSESSGVGTDTQYF

clone size: NA
V gene: TRBV2
CDR3 length: 17
D gene: NA
J gene: TRBJ2-7
CDR3 DNA: TGTGCCAGCAGTGTTATAGTCGTTGGCGCCCTCTCCTACGAGCAGTACTTC
CDR3 protein: CASSVIVVGALSYEQYF

clone size: NA
V gene: TRBV7-9
CDR3 length: 13
D gene: TRBD1
J gene: TRBJ2-5
CDR3 DNA: TGTGCCAGCACCAAACAGGGGGAGGAGACCCAGTACTTC
CDR3 protein: CASTKQGEETQYF

clone size: NA
V gene: TRBV28
CDR3 length: 16
D gene: NA
J gene: TRBJ1-2
CDR3 DNA: TGTGCCAGCAGTTTATTGCAAGGCGCGGACTCCTATGGCTACACCTTC
CDR3 protein: CASSLLQGADSYGYTF

clone size: NA
V gene: TRBV7-6
CDR3 length: 15
D gene: TRBD1
J gene: TRBJ2-7
CDR3 DNA: TGTGCCAGCAGCTCCACGACAGGGGGCACCTACGAGCAGTACTTC
CDR3 protein: CASSSTTGGTYEQYF

clone size: NA
V gene: TRBV20-1
CDR3 length: 15
D gene: NA
J gene: TRBJ1-2
CDR3 DNA: TGCAGTGCTAGAGATCGGGCACAGGGCTCCTATGGCTACACCTTC
CDR3 protein: CSARDRAQGSYGYTF

clone size: NA
V gene: TRBV12-3/TRBV12-4
CDR3 length: 13
D gene: TRBD1
J gene: TRBJ1-5
CDR3 DNA: TGTGCCAGCAGCGAACAGGGGGTTCAGCCCCAGCATTTT
CDR3 protein: CASSEQGVQPQHF

clone size: NA
V gene: TRBV29-1
CDR3 length: 14
D gene: TRBD1
J gene: TRBJ2-5
CDR3 DNA: TGCAGCGTACAACCGGGACAGGATTTGGACAAGCAGTACTTC
CDR3 protein: CSVQPGQDLDKQYF

clone size: NA
V gene: TRBV28
CDR3 length: 14
D gene: NA
J gene: TRBJ1-2
CDR3 DNA: TGTGCCAGCAGTTTAAACAGCCCGGCGGGCGGCTACACCTTC
CDR3 protein: CASSLNSPAGGYTF

clone size: NA
V gene: TRBV11-2
CDR3 length: 14
D gene: NA
J gene: TRBJ1-1
CDR3 DNA: TGTGCCAGCAGCTTAGATGAGGGGTGGGTTGAAGCTTTCTTT
CDR3 protein: CASSLDEGWVEAFF

clone size: NA
V gene: TRBV10-3
CDR3 length: 13
D gene: NA
J gene: TRBJ1-2
CDR3 DNA: TGTGCCATCAGTGAGGACCCGAACTATGGCTACACCTTC
CDR3 protein: CAISEDPNYGYTF

clone size: once
V gene: TRBV29-1
CDR3 length: 14
D gene: TRBD1
J gene: TRBJ2-3
CDR3 DNA: TGCAGCGTTGAAGTGACAGGGCTGACAGATACGCAGTATTTT
CDR3 protein: CSVEVTGLTDTQYF

clone size: NA
V gene: TRBV24-1
CDR3 length: 16
D gene: TRBD1
J gene: TRBJ1-2
CDR3 DNA: TGTGCCACCAGTGACCCCTGGACAGGGGGTGAATATGGCTACACCTTC
CDR3 protein: CATSDPWTGGEYGYTF

clone size: NA
V gene: TRBV6-6
CDR3 length: 14
D gene: NA
J gene: TRBJ1-1
CDR3 DNA: TGTGCCAGCAGCCCAACGACAGTTAACACTGAAGCTTTCTTT
CDR3 protein: CASSPTTVNTEAFF

clone size: NA
V gene: TRBV6-5
CDR3 length: 16
D gene: NA
J gene: TRBJ2-6
CDR3 DNA: TGTGCCAGCAGGCTCGACAGTCCAGGTGGGGCCAACGTCCTGACTTTC
CDR3 protein: CASRLDSPGGANVLTF

clone size: NA
V gene: TRBV11-2
CDR3 length: 21
D gene: TRBD1
J gene: TRBJ1-6
CDR3 DNA: TGTGCCAGCAGCTTATTACGCGCCGGACGGGTCTTTCGGGACAGAGATTCACCCCTCCACTTT
CDR3 protein: CASSLLRAGRVFRDRDSPLHF

clone size: few
V gene: TRBV20-1
CDR3 length: 13
D gene: TRBD1
J gene: TRBJ2-7
CDR3 DNA: TGCAGTGCTTTAGACAGGGGAGTCTACGAGCAGTACTTC
CDR3 protein: CSALDRGVYEQYF

clone size: NA
V gene: TRBV7-6
CDR3 length: 15
D gene: TRBD2
J gene: TRBJ2-5
CDR3 DNA: TGTGCCAGCAGCCCCCTACTAGCGGGGGGTGCGACCCAGTACTTC
CDR3 protein: CASSPLLAGGATQYF

clone size: NA
V gene: TRBV9
CDR3 length: 16
D gene: TRBD1
J gene: TRBJ2-6
CDR3 DNA: TGTGCCAGCAGCGTACGGACAGGGGTTGGGGCCAACGTCCTGACTTTC
CDR3 protein: CASSVRTGVGANVLTF

clone size: few
V gene: TRBV29-1
CDR3 length: 14
D gene: NA
J gene: TRBJ2-7
CDR3 DNA: TGCAGCGGTGGGGGGGGACAGGCTTATGTCGAGCAGTACTTC
CDR3 protein: CSGGGGQAYVEQYF

clone size: NA
V gene: TRBV28
CDR3 length: 17
D gene: TRBD2
J gene: TRBJ2-3
CDR3 DNA: TGTGCCAGTAGTTTGGCGCTAGCGGGGTTAGGGACAGATACGCAGTATTTT
CDR3 protein: CASSLALAGLGTDTQYF

clone size: NA
V gene: TRBV6-6
CDR3 length: 14
D gene: TRBD2
J gene: TRBJ2-1
CDR3 DNA: TGTGCCACCCGGCGGCAGCGGGGCGACAATGAGCAGTTCTTC
CDR3 protein: CATRRQRGDNEQFF